These 4 T cell receptor beta chains were all obtained from the same sample, sequenced in a study of blood T cells in healthy people across ages. Primed by a sample-barcoded 5' primer and a J-beta primer mix, a second PCR proceeded for 7 to 11 cycles. MiXCR, run by TCRdb on the 5' RACE reads, gives a single entry per CDR3 protein. The sample lists 550,000 to 750,000 distinct CDR3 sequences, around 20% occurring once. The sequenced sample was blood. The receptors were sampled from a man aged 65 to 79 in good health.

This rearrangement joins TRBV20-1 to TRBJ2-1, with 7 bases aligning to TRBD1. From germline, CDR1 is DFQATT and CDR2 SNEGSKA (reference sequence). V shed 5 bases and J 2 bases; nucleotides not matched to a gene: 6. This CDR3 has 14 residues. CDR3: CSAPTGPPYNEQFF. CDR3 DNA: TGCAGTGCTCCGACAGGGCCCCCCTACAATGAGCAGTTCTTC.

This chain joins TRBV12-3 or TRBV12-4 and TRBJ1-1, with 7 nucleotides matching TRBD1. J lost 5 bases, V lost 5 bases, and 5 bases had no gene match. CDR3 length: 13 residues. CDR3 loop: CASSTSGGTEAFF. CDR3 coding DNA: TGTGCCAGCAGTACGTCAGGGGGAACTGAAGCTTTCTTT.

The CDR3 is CASSAGALAGARTDTQYF. The DNA of the CDR3 is TGTGCCAGCAGCGCAGGGGCCCTAGCGGGAGCCCGCACAGATACGCAGTATTTT. The rearrangement joins TRBV9 to TRBJ2-3, with TRBD2 identical over 10 bases. The germline V gene has CDR1 SGDLS and CDR2 YYNGEE. The V and J ends lost 3 bases and 1 base, in that order; junction bases with no gene match: 11. CDR3 size: 18 residues.

V is TRBV12-3 or TRBV12-4 and J is TRBJ2-3; 7 bases are a match to TRBD2. V lost 0 bases to trimming and J lost 2 bases; unmatched junction nucleotides: 8. This CDR3 is 17 amino acids long. The CDR3 DNA is TGTGCCAGCAGTTTAGCGCCGGTAGCGGGTCCCACAGATACGCAGTATTTT. Encoded protein: CASSLAPVAGPTDTQYF.